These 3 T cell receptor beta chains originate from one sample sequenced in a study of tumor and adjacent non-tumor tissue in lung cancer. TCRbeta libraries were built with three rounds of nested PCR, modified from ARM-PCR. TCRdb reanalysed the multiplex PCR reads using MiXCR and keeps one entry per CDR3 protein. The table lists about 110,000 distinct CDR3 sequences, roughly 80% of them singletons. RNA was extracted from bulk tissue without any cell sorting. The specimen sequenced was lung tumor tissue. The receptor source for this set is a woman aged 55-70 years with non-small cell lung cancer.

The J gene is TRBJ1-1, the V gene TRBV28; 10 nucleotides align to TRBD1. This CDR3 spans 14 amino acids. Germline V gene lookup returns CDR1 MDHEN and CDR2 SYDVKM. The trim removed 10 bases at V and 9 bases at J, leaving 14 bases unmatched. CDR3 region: CANRETGGLSKAFF. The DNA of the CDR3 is TGTGCCAACAGGGAGACAGGGGGCCTGAGTAAAGCTTTCTTT.

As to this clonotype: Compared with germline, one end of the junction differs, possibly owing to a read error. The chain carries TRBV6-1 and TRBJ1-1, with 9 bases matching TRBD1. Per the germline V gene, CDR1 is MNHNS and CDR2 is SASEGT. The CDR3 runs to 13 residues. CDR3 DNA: TGTGCCGGCCAAACGGACAGGGGAACTGGAGCTTTCTTT. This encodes CAGQTDRGTGAFF.

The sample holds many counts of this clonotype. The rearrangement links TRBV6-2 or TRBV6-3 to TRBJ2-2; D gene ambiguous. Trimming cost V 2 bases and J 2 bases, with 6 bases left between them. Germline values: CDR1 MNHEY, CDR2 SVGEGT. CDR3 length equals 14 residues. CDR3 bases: TGTGCCAGCAGTTACAGGGATAACACCGGGGAGCTGTTTTTT. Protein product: CASSYRDNTGELFF.